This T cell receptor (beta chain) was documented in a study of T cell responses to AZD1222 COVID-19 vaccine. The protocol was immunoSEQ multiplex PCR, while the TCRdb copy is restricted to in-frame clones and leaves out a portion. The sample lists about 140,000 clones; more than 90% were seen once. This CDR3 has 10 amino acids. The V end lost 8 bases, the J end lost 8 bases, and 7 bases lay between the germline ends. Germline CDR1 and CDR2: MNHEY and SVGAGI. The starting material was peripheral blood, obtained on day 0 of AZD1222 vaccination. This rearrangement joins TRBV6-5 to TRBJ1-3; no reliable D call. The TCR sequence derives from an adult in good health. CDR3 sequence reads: CASFGDTIYF. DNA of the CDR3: TGTGCCAGCTTTGGGGACACCATATATTTT.